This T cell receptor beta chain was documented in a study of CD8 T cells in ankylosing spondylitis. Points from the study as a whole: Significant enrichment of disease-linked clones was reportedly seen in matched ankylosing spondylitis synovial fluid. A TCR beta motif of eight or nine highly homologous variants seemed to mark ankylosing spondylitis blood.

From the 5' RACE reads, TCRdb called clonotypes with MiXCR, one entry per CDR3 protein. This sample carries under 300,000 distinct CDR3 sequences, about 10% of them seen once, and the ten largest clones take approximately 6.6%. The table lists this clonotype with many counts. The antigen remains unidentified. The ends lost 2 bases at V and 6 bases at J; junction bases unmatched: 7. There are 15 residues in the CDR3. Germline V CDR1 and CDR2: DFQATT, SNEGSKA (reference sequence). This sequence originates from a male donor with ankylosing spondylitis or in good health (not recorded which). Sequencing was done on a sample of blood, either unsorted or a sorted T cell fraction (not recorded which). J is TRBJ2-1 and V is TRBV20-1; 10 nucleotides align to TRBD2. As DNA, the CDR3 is TGCAGTGCTAGAACCCTAGCGGGAGCGTTCAATGAGCAGTTCTTC. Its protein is CSARTLAGAFNEQFF.